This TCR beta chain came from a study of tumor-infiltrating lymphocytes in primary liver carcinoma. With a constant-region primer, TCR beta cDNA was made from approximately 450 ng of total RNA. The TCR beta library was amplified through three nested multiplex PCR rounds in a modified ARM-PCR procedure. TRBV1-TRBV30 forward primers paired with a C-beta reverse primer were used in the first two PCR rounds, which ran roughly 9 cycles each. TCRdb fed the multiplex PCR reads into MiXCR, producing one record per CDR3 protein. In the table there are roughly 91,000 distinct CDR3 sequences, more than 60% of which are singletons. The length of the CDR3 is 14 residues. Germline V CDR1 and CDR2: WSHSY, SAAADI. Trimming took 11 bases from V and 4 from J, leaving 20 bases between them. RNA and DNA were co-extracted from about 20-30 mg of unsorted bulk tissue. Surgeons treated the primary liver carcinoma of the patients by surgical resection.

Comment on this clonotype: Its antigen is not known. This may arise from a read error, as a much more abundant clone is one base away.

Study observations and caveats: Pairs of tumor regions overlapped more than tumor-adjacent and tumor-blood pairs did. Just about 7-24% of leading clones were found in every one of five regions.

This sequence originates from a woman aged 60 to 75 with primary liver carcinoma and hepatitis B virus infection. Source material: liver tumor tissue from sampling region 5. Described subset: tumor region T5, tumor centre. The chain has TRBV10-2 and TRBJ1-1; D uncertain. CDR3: CASRVGPSSTEAFF. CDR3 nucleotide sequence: TGCGCCTCCCGGGTCGGCCCTTCGTCCACTGAAGCTTTCTTT.